This TCR beta chain was retrieved from a study of blood T cell repertoires in COVID-19. Study at large: Acute and convalescent COVID-19 samples came from the United States, Italy and Spain.

Repertoires were generated with immunoSEQ multiplex PCR, while TCRdb's copy carries only in-frame clones and drops some. Of about 100,000 clones listed, 80% are singletons. Trimming stripped 4 bases from V and 1 base from J, with 26 bases between. The CDR3 loop spans 20 amino acids. Germline loops: CDR1 SGHTS, CDR2 YDEGEE. The J gene is TRBJ2-2, the V gene TRBV5-8, with no clear D. The sequencing sample was made of peripheral blood. The receptor was isolated from a man aged 65-85 years with active or convalescent COVID-19. CDR3 sequence: CASSLHYLVMVIENTGELFF. In DNA, the CDR3 is TGTGCCAGCAGCCTCCATTACTTGGTGATGGTAATAGAGAACACCGGGGAGCTGTTTTTT.